Listed below are T cell receptor beta chains from one sample, sequenced in a study of blood T cell repertoires in COVID-19. Generated by immunoSEQ multiplex PCR, the TCRdb table keeps only in-frame clones and is missing some. Of roughly 270,000 clones in the sample, 70% to 90% were seen once. The sample taken for sequencing was peripheral blood. Every receptor here comes from a man aged 18 to 29 with active or convalescent COVID-19. Each CDR3 is given with its conserved first and last residue. A D gene is named only where the DNA matches it firmly. Not every row has a clone size; where given, it reads once, few, many or a size class.

clone_size j_call d_call v_call cdr3_aa cdr3_nt
. TRBJ1-5 . TRBV19 CASSRNPLPNQPQHF TGTGCCAGTAGCCGCAACCCACTCCCCAATCAGCCCCAGCATTTT
. TRBJ2-7 TRBD2 TRBV7-6 CASSPPSGAPDEQYF TGTGCCAGCAGCCCCCCTAGCGGAGCTCCCGACGAGCAGTACTTC
many TRBJ2-3 TRBD2 TRBV4-3 CASSQDRGGADTQYF TGCGCCAGCAGCCAAGACCGGGGGGGGGCAGATACGCAGTATTTT
. TRBJ1-1 . TRBV10-3 CAISAADMNTEAFF TGTGCCATCAGTGCCGCAGATATGAACACTGAAGCTTTCTTT
. TRBJ1-1 . TRBV9 CASSVGREATF TGTGCCAGCAGCGTAGGGAGGGAGGCGACCTTT
once TRBJ2-3 . TRBV9 CASSVTSLTDTQYF TGTGCCAGCAGCGTTACTAGCCTCACAGATACGCAGTATTTT
few TRBJ1-4 . TRBV4-1 CASSHGLHSGNEKLFF TGCGCCAGCAGCCATGGCCTTCATTCGGGTAATGAAAAACTGTTTTTT
. TRBJ2-5 TRBD1 TRBV5-6 CASSFGTGGPETQYF TGTGCCAGCAGCTTCGGGACAGGGGGCCCCGAGACCCAGTACTTC
. TRBJ1-1 . TRBV9 CASSAFVAGFMNTEAFF TGTGCCAGCAGCGCGTTTGTCGCAGGCTTCATGAACACTGAAGCTTTCTTT
. TRBJ2-7 TRBD2 TRBV5-5 CASSRGVGAGDYEQYF TGTGCCAGCAGTCGAGGAGTAGGGGCGGGGGACTACGAGCAGTACTTC
. TRBJ1-1 . TRBV6-2/TRBV6-3 CASSYRAGEAFF TGTGCCAGCAGTTACCGGGCAGGGGAAGCTTTCTTT
. TRBJ2-3 TRBD2 TRBV14 CARGTSGCTDTQYF TGTGCCAGGGGGACTAGCGGTTGCACAGATACGCAGTATTTT
. TRBJ1-6 . TRBV25-1 CASSEAGERLHF TGTGCCAGCAGTGAAGCAGGGGAGCGCCTCCACTTT
. TRBJ1-6 . TRBV6-5 CASSSLGSSYNSPLHF TGTGCCAGCAGTTCGCTGGGGAGCTCCTATAATTCACCCCTCCACTTT
. TRBJ1-1 . TRBV5-1 CASSFQGTEAFF TGCGCCAGCAGCTTCCAGGGAACTGAAGCTTTCTTT
once TRBJ2-5 TRBD1 TRBV6-5 CASSYRNRGRETQYF TGTGCCAGCAGTTACCGGAACAGGGGGCGAGAGACCCAGTACTTC
. TRBJ1-5 . TRBV5-1 CASSPGGLPNQPQHF TGCGCCAGCAGCCCGGGAGGACTTCCCAATCAGCCCCAGCATTTT
. TRBJ2-2 TRBD2 TRBV4-1 CASSLTSGDNGELFF TGCGCCAGCAGTCTAACTAGCGGGGATAACGGGGAGCTGTTTTTT
. TRBJ2-5 TRBD2 TRBV7-2 CASSLNSGVSETQYF TGTGCCAGCAGCTTAAACAGCGGGGTATCGGAGACCCAGTACTTC
. TRBJ1-1 TRBD1 TRBV11-1 CASSRPDRGETEAFF TGTGCCAGCAGCCGACCGGACAGGGGGGAAACTGAAGCTTTCTTT
. TRBJ1-2 . TRBV10-3 CAISESAGVPGGYTF TGTGCCATCAGTGAGTCTGCTGGGGTCCCGGGGGGCTACACCTTC
. TRBJ2-7 TRBD1 TRBV7-2 CASSQGQGAYEQYF TGTGCCAGCAGCCAAGGACAGGGGGCTTACGAGCAGTACTTC
. TRBJ1-5 TRBD1 TRBV3-1/TRBV3-2 CASSQGQGFNQPQHF TGTGCCAGCAGCCAAGGACAGGGCTTCAATCAGCCCCAGCATTTT
once TRBJ2-7 TRBD2 TRBV2 CASRIAGGYYEQYF TGTGCCAGCAGGATAGCGGGGGGCTACTACGAGCAGTACTTC
. TRBJ1-1 . TRBV19 CASLGVADTEAFF TGTGCCAGTCTCGGGGTGGCGGACACTGAAGCTTTCTTT
. TRBJ1-3 TRBD1 TRBV19 CASSNTGVGNTIYF TGTGCCAGTAGCAACACAGGGGTCGGAAACACCATATATTTT
. TRBJ2-7 . TRBV2 CASSDPGVTYEQYF TGTGCCAGCAGTGATCCAGGCGTCACCTACGAGCAGTACTTC
. TRBJ1-2 TRBD1 TRBV7-9 CASSLDRGPYGYTF TGTGCCAGCAGCTTAGACAGGGGGCCCTATGGCTACACCTTC
. TRBJ2-3 TRBD2 TRBV7-6 CASSLRLAGAGTDTQYF TGTGCCAGCAGCTTAAGACTAGCGGGGGCCGGCACAGATACGCAGTATTTT
once TRBJ2-7 TRBD1 TRBV10-3 CAISRTGDKSYEQYF TGTGCCATCAGTCGGACAGGGGATAAATCCTACGAGCAGTACTTC
. TRBJ2-5 TRBD2 TRBV7-8 CASSRAGGQETQYF TGTGCCAGCAGTCGAGCGGGGGGCCAAGAGACCCAGTACTTC
. TRBJ2-5 TRBD2 TRBV2 CASSERPSGGAGTQYF TGTGCCAGCAGTGAACGGCCTAGCGGGGGGGCTGGGACCCAGTACTTC
. TRBJ1-1 TRBD1 TRBV4-3 CASSGTVNTEAFF TGCGCCAGCAGCGGGACAGTGAACACTGAAGCTTTCTTT
. TRBJ1-3 TRBD1 TRBV7-8 CASSRRDRGNTIYF TGTGCCAGCAGCCGCCGGGACAGGGGAAACACCATATATTTT
. TRBJ1-2 TRBD1 TRBV5-8 CASTLGTGTTNYGYTF TGTGCCAGCACCTTGGGGACAGGGACTACCAACTATGGCTACACCTTC
few TRBJ2-7 . TRBV13 CASSLAGNHEQYF TGTGCCAGCAGCTTAGCAGGAAACCACGAGCAGTACTTC
. TRBJ1-2 . TRBV14 CASSPYRYAYGYTF TGTGCCAGCAGCCCGTATCGGTACGCCTATGGCTACACCTTC
. TRBJ2-3 . TRBV7-9 CASQQQGTDTQYF TGTGCCAGCCAACAACAGGGAACAGATACGCAGTATTTT
. TRBJ2-3 . TRBV7-6 CASSPLAILGADTQYF TGTGCCAGCAGCCCCCTAGCAATCCTCGGGGCAGATACGCAGTATTTT
. TRBJ2-7 TRBD1 TRBV9 CASSEGTGNYEQYF TGTGCCAGCAGCGAGGGGACAGGGAACTACGAGCAGTACTTC